The 30 T cell receptor beta chains presented below share a single source sample, sequenced in a study of shared clonotypes between healthy human individuals. CD45RO negativity and positive selection for CCR7 defined naive CD8 cells, a population that excluded terminally differentiated effector memory CD45RA+ cells. The assay was immunoSEQ multiplex PCR, and TCRdb's table has in-frame clones only and misses some. The sample carries 2 million or so clones, just under 95% recorded once. The sequenced sample was naive CD8+ T cells sorted from blood. These receptor sequences come from a man younger than 35 in good health.

Written as DNA, the CDR3 is TGTGCCAGCAGCGTCGAAGAAGGGGCCACTGAAGCTTTCTTT. Protein sequence: CASSVEEGATEAFF. V usage is TRBV9 and J usage is TRBJ1-1; perhaps TRBD1 as D (5 bases). V was cut by 2 bases and J by 4 bases, with 12 bases left in between. The CDR3 is 14 residues long. From germline, CDR1 is SGDLS and CDR2 YYNGEE.

CDR3 DNA: TGTGCCAGCAGTTTTTCAGTAGGGGACAAGAGCTCCTACGAGCAGTACTTC. Translated, it gives CASSFSVGDKSSYEQYF. The chain links TRBV27 to TRBJ2-7; D is perhaps TRBD1 (6 bases). Trimming pared 3 bases from V and 0 bases from J, leaving 18 bases between. This CDR3 spans 17 amino acids. Germline V gives CDR1 MNHEY, CDR2 SMNVEV (reference sequence).

The chain couples TRBV4-1 to TRBJ2-3; D call uncertain. Germline CDR1 reads MGHRA; CDR2 reads YSYEKL. With 0 bases removed from V and 5 bases from J, the gap between germline ends came to 9 bases. The CDR3 contains 14 residues. The CDR3 DNA reads as TGCGCCAGCAGCCAAGAGTTAAGAGGAGATACGCAGTATTTT. Amino acids: CASSQELRGDTQYF.

About this clone: Other DNA sequences of this sample code for an identical CDR3. CDR3 amino acids: CAWSVGSTEAFF. The DNA for the CDR3 is TGTGCCTGGAGTGTAGGGAGCACTGAAGCTTTCTTT. The V call is TRBV30, the J call TRBJ1-1; unclear D gene. V was pared by 0 bases and J by 4 bases, with 6 bases between. The CDR3 covers 12 residues. Germline-derived CDR1 and CDR2 are GTSNPN and SVGIG (reference sequence).

The chain employs TRBV7-2 and TRBJ2-6; possible D gene TRBD2, 5 bases. Trimming removed 2 bases at V and 2 bases at J, with 7 bases between. The CDR3 runs to 15 residues. Germline V gene lookup returns CDR1 SGHTA and CDR2 FQGNSA. The CDR3 loop reads CASSLKGAGANVLTF. CDR3 DNA sequence: TGTGCCAGCAGCTTAAAGGGAGCTGGGGCCAACGTCCTGACTTTC.

This chain joins TRBV5-1 and TRBJ1-1, with D perhaps TRBD1 (6 bases). The length of the CDR3 is 16 residues. CDR1 is SGHRS, CDR2 YFSETQ, per germline. Trimming shortened V by 5 bases and J by 1 base, and 18 bases separated the two germline ends. The CDR3 is CASSLVEGRGNTEAFF. As DNA, the CDR3 is TGCGCCAGCAGTCTGGTAGAGGGCAGGGGGAACACTGAAGCTTTCTTT. Together with reference TRBV5-1 and TRBJ1-1, the CDR3 gives the full variable domain: KAGVTQTPRYLIKTRGQQVTLSCSPISGHRSVSWYQQTPGQGLQFLFEYFSETQRNKGNFPGRFSGRQFSNSRSEMNVSTLELGDSALYLCASSLVEGRGNTEAFFGQGTRLTVV.

This chain uses TRBV5-6 with TRBJ2-3; D remains ambiguous. V was clipped by 1 base and J by 4 bases, with 16 bases between them. The CDR3 loop spans 16 amino acids. Germline CDR1 SGHDT, CDR2 YYEEEE. This CDR3 reads CASSLWLLYDADTQYF. Here the CDR3 DNA reads TGTGCCAGCAGCTTGTGGCTACTATACGACGCAGATACGCAGTATTTT.

The chain employs TRBV2 and TRBJ1-1; tentatively, D is TRBD1 (6 bases). Trimming took off 1 base at V and 1 base at J, with 13 bases between the two ends. The CDR3 consists of 16 residues. Germline lookup yields CDR1 SNHLY and CDR2 FYNNEI. The CDR3 sequence is CASSEEPQGWNTEAFF. The CDR3 nucleotides read TGTGCCAGCAGTGAAGAACCCCAGGGGTGGAACACTGAAGCTTTCTTT. Together with reference TRBV2 and TRBJ1-1, the CDR3 gives the full variable domain: EPEVTQTPSHQVTQMGQEVILRCVPISNHLYFYWYRQILGQKVEFLVSFYNNEISEKSEIFDDQFSVERPDGSNFTLKIRSTKLEDSAMYFCASSEEPQGWNTEAFFGQGTRLTVV.

The chain links TRBV5-6 to TRBJ2-7; D perhaps matches TRBD1 (5 bases). Germline CDR1 is SGHDT and CDR2 is YYEEEE. The V end was cut by 4 bases, the J end by 0 bases, with 17 bases between. The CDR3 contains 16 residues. The CDR3 coding sequence is TGTGCCAGCAGCCGAATGACAGCGATCCTCTCCTACGAGCAGTACTTC. Its translation is CASSRMTAILSYEQYF.

On this clone itself: The same CDR3 also results from other DNA sequences found in this sample. CDR3 nucleotide sequence: TGTGCCAGCAGCCCCCCCTCAGGCGGGAGCTACAATGAGCAGTTCTTC. This codes for CASSPPSGGSYNEQFF. The J gene is TRBJ2-1, the V gene TRBV9; TRBD2 matches 7 bases. Trimming removed 4 bases from V and 3 bases from J; junction bases left unmatched: 10. The CDR3 runs 16 residues. CDR1 is SGDLS and CDR2 is YYNGEE in the germline V gene.

A remark on this clone: Additional DNA sequences in this sample encode the identical CDR3. The chain carries TRBV6-5 and TRBJ2-3; D not certain. This CDR3 comprises 11 residues. V shed 4 bases and J shed 5 bases, with 4 bases lying between them. In germline, CDR1 is MNHEY, CDR2 SVGAGI. CDR3 amino acids: CASSWGDTQYF. The CDR3 DNA reads as TGTGCCAGCAGTTGGGGAGATACGCAGTATTTT.

CDR3 residues: CASSLDPVAHGYTF. DNA of the CDR3: TGTGCCAGCAGCTTAGACCCGGTGGCTCATGGCTACACCTTC. The V call is TRBV7-9, the J call TRBJ1-2; unclear D gene. Germline V CDR1 and CDR2: SEHNR, FQNEAQ (reference sequence). Trimming removed 1 base at V and 6 bases at J, with 12 bases between. The length of the CDR3 is 14 residues.

The CDR3 sequence: CASSGPGRTGVDEQFF. DNA for the CDR3: TGTGCCAGCAGTGGTCCCGGGAGGACGGGAGTAGATGAGCAGTTCTTC. The chain recombines TRBV2 with TRBJ2-1, with 7 bases matching TRBD2. V gave up 4 bases and J gave up 8 bases; unmatched junction bases: 14. This CDR3 region has 16 residues. The germline V gene has CDR1 SNHLY and CDR2 FYNNEI. The whole variable domain, filled in from reference TRBV2 and TRBJ2-1, reads EPEVTQTPSHQVTQMGQEVILRCVPISNHLYFYWYRQILGQKVEFLVSFYNNEISEKSEIFDDQFSVERPDGSNFTLKIRSTKLEDSAMYFCASSGPGRTGVDEQFFGPGTRLTVL.

This chain uses TRBV29-1 with TRBJ1-5; D unresolved. The length of the CDR3 is 13 residues. CDR1 SQVTM and CDR2 ANQGSEA come from the germline V gene. Trimming stripped 4 bases from V and 5 bases from J, with 12 bases between. The CDR3 DNA follows: TGCAGCGTTGGGGGTCATGGAGATCAGCCCCAGCATTTT. The encoded protein is CSVGGHGDQPQHF.

The chain joins TRBV5-4 to TRBJ2-3, with TRBD2 matching over 12 bases. The CDR3 spans 16 residues. V was clipped by 6 bases and J by 4 bases; unmatched bases: 9. The germline V gene has CDR1 SGHNT and CDR2 YYREEE (reference sequence). The CDR3 loop is CASNHWASGRADTQYF. The CDR3 region has the DNA TGTGCCAGCAACCATTGGGCTAGCGGGAGGGCAGATACGCAGTATTTT.

The gene calls are TRBV6-1 and TRBJ2-7; D is unclear. The CDR3 is 15 residues long. Germline CDR1 and CDR2: MNHNS and SASEGT. The V gene lost 3 bases and the J gene lost 1 base, with 13 bases spanning the gap. The CDR3 loop reads CASSDRSPYSYEQYF. The CDR3 region has the DNA TGTGCCAGCAGTGACAGGTCTCCTTATTCCTACGAGCAGTACTTC.

The gene calls are TRBV7-8 and TRBJ2-3; tentative D call: TRBD2 (5 bases). Per the germline V gene, CDR1 is SGHVS and CDR2 is FQNEAQ. V was clipped by 4 bases and J by 7 bases, with 9 bases between them. The CDR3 is 12 amino acids. CDR3 in DNA: TGTGCCAGCAGCTACGACTACTATACGCAGTATTTT. This codes for CASSYDYYTQYF.

The rearrangement uses TRBV11-2 and TRBJ1-1; D is unresolved. The CDR3 is made up of 13 amino acids. Trimming pared 5 bases from V and 4 bases from J, leaving 11 bases between. Looked up from germline, CDR1 is SGHAT and CDR2 is FQNNGV. In DNA, the CDR3 is TGTGCCAGCAGCCCACCAGATGGCACTGAAGCTTTCTTT. Amino acid sequence: CASSPPDGTEAFF.

V and J are TRBV9 and TRBJ2-5, with D possibly matching TRBD2 (5 bases). Germline-derived CDR1 and CDR2 are SGDLS and YYNGEE. The CDR3 runs to 17 residues. V was shortened by 4 bases and J by 2 bases, with 21 bases between the two germline ends. This chain's CDR3 is CASSTLEKEVGQETQYF. CDR3 DNA sequence: TGTGCCAGCAGCACCCTAGAAAAGGAGGTCGGGCAAGAGACCCAGTACTTC.

V is TRBV7-9 and J is TRBJ2-7; 12 bases align to TRBD1. The CDR3 totals 16 residues. V lost 1 base and J lost 9; bases outside the gene matches: 10. From germline, CDR1 is SEHNR and CDR2 FQNEAQ (reference sequence). CDR3 region: CASSLEGGTGGSGQYF. CDR3 DNA sequence: TGTGCCAGCAGCTTAGAGGGCGGGACAGGGGGCTCTGGGCAGTACTTC.

The V and J genes are TRBV4-1 and TRBJ2-7; D ambiguous. The germline gives CDR1 MGHRA, CDR2 YSYEKL. The CDR3 covers 11 residues. With 4 bases removed from V and 6 bases from J, the gap between germline ends came to 7 bases. This CDR3 is CASSREGEQYF. The CDR3 DNA reads TGCGCCAGCAGCCGCGAAGGCGAGCAGTACTTC.

The chain joins TRBV4-3 to TRBJ2-7; the D gene could be TRBD1 or TRBD2 (5 bases each). CDR1 LGHNA and CDR2 YSLEER come from the germline V gene. This CDR3 spans 15 amino acids. The V end lost 0 bases, the J end lost 4 bases, and 13 bases lay between the germline ends. Here the CDR3 reads CASSQEAERGYEQYF. CDR3 DNA: TGCGCCAGCAGCCAAGAAGCAGAGAGGGGTTACGAGCAGTACTTC.

Worth noting for this clone: In the same sample, other DNA sequences code for this CDR3. The rearrangement links TRBV28 to TRBJ1-3, with D possibly matching TRBD1 (6 bases). Germline-derived CDR1 and CDR2 are MDHEN and SYDVKM. Trimming shortened V by 4 bases and J by 0 bases, and 16 bases separated the two germline ends. This CDR3 comprises 17 residues. The CDR3 DNA is TGTGCCAGCAGTTCGCCTGACAGGCTAAGCTCTGGAAACACCATATATTTT. Amino acids: CASSSPDRLSSGNTIYF.

This chain connects TRBV27 to TRBJ2-5; TRBD2 matches 12 bases. With V trimmed by 5 bases and J by 4 bases, 8 bases remained unmatched. Germline CDR1 is MNHEY and CDR2 is SMNVEV (reference sequence). This CDR3 spans 16 amino acids. CDR3 in DNA: TGTGCCAGCAGTAACCTAGCGGGAGGGCCCGTAGAGACCCAGTACTTC. Translation gives CASSNLAGGPVETQYF.

V gene TRBV5-6 combines with J gene TRBJ2-1; D unclear. V lost 0 bases, J lost 13 bases, and 11 bases lay in between. Germline CDR1 reads SGHDT; CDR2 reads YYEEEE. This CDR3 spans 12 amino acids. The CDR3 spells CASSLGDQAQFF. CDR3 sequence (DNA): TGTGCCAGCAGCTTGGGGGATCAGGCTCAGTTCTTC. The variable domain in full, completed from reference TRBV5-6 and TRBJ2-1, reads DAGVTQSPTHLIKTRGQQVTLRCSPKSGHDTVSWYQQALGQGPQFIFQYYEEEERQRGNFPDRFSGHQFPNYSSELNVNALLLGDSALYLCASSLGDQAQFFGPGTRLTVL.

This chain connects TRBV27 to TRBJ2-1; D is uncertain. Looked up from germline, CDR1 is MNHEY and CDR2 is SMNVEV (reference sequence). Trimming left V 1 base short and J 5 bases short, with 18 bases between. This CDR3 has 17 residues. The CDR3 loop is CASSLYDPPGPNNEQFF. CDR3 nucleotide sequence: TGTGCCAGCAGTTTATACGATCCCCCGGGCCCCAACAATGAGCAGTTCTTC.

The chain recombines TRBV28 with TRBJ2-3; tentatively, D is TRBD1 (5 bases). The ends were cut back, 3 bases at V and 1 base at J, with 11 bases in the middle. The CDR3 totals 15 residues. Germline lookup yields CDR1 MDHEN and CDR2 SYDVKM. The CDR3 DNA reads as TGTGCCAGCAGTTTGGTCAGGGATGGCACAGATACGCAGTATTTT. Translation gives CASSLVRDGTDTQYF.

The chain carries TRBV19 and TRBJ1-3; D gene unclear. Per the germline V gene, CDR1 is LNHDA and CDR2 is SQIVND (reference sequence). The CDR3 sequence is 14 residues long. V dropped 7 bases and J dropped 0 bases, with 10 bases sitting between them. CDR3 region: CASTRWSSGNTIYF. The DNA for the CDR3 is TGTGCCAGTACCCGGTGGAGCTCTGGAAACACCATATATTTT.

The V and J genes are TRBV11-2 and TRBJ2-3, with TRBD2 as a possible D gene (6 bases). The germline V gene has CDR1 SGHAT and CDR2 FQNNGV. The CDR3 contains 16 residues. V lost 7 bases and J lost 4, with 21 bases in between. CDR3 region: CASTHPGSAIADTQYF. Written as DNA, the CDR3 is TGTGCCAGCACCCACCCCGGGAGCGCCATCGCAGATACGCAGTATTTT.

As to this clone: The same CDR3 arises from other DNA sequences in this sample as well. This chain connects TRBV13 to TRBJ2-7, with D perhaps TRBD1 (6 bases). Per germline, CDR1 PRHDT and CDR2 FYEKMQ (reference sequence). CDR3 size: 13 residues. Trimming shortened V by 1 base and J by 7 bases, and 11 bases separated the two germline ends. CDR3 amino acids: CASSLDRAGEQYF. In DNA, the CDR3 is TGTGCCAGCAGCTTAGACAGGGCCGGGGAGCAGTACTTC.